A single T cell receptor (beta chain) is shown here with its context. There are a few counts of this clonotype. Its antigen remains undetermined. Base quality data are lacking; no much larger clone is found one base away. The TCR beta CDR3 regions were amplified from RNA transcripts. The first round of RT-PCR for the TCR CDR3 was performed with the HTBI primer set and the Qiagen OneStep RT-PCR kit. The libraries were constructed in a second round of multiplex PCR and then size-selected and purified. Libraries were sequenced paired-end with 100 bp reads on an Illumina HiSeq2000. As for the authors' bioinformatics: SOAPnuke was used to process the raw data, throwing out any read that contained adapters or uncalled bases, had a mean Phred below 15, or lacked an exact constant-primer or identifier match. COPE v1.2.5 was used to merge the high-quality paired reads, and each unique nucleotide sequence was defined as a clonotype. MiTCR v1.1 was used to align clonotypes to the IMGT TRBV, TRBD and TRBJ reference segments. The analysis was restricted to V-J combinations with a frequency above 0.0001, which together covered 99.2% of the repertoires. The TCS score was defined as the ratio of F50 (clonal expansion) to E x V (chaos), calculated using BLOSUM62-based TCRdist between CDR3 peptides within each V-J. Welch's t-statistics and random forest reduced roughly 500 V-J features to 10 to 15, which were used in a naive Bayes classifier (R e1071). Thyroid-blood repertoire similarity was quantified with the Morisita-Horn index. TCRdb reprocessing: public reads trimmed at Q25 with fastp, clones called with MiXCR, in-frame beta chains kept. A single entry per CDR3 protein holds the most common genes and DNA from its merged rows. TCRdb's processing, not the study's, gives the V and J calls here. The sample records about 680,000 distinct CDR3 sequences, approximately 36% of which are singletons. The ten largest clonotypes hold around a third of the sample.

Between the V and J ends, shortened by 5 bases and 6 bases respectively, the junction contains 9 bases. Taken from cysteine to phenylalanine, the CDR3 has 13 residues. Of all the DNA, just the CDR3 is kept, 39 bases in frame from base 1. From a lookup of the germline V gene, CDR1 and CDR2 are SGHRS and YFSETQ. This record comes from a study of T cells in Graves' hyperthyroidism and ophthalmopathy (dated by TCRdb to the late 2010s). For the study in its entirety: Peripheral blood was collected at initial diagnosis, before any treatment. A discovery cohort of 95 to 100 patients, approximately 45 with Graves' ophthalmopathy and approximately 60 with stable Graves' hyperthyroidism, was used to find distinguishing TCR V-J signatures. Prospective prediction of ophthalmopathy was tested in an independent validation cohort consisting of some 18 hyperthyroidism patients and some 16 patients who later progressed to ophthalmopathy. For training and testing, the approximately 97 patients in the discovery cohort were randomly divided in a 7:3 ratio. In more than five Graves' hyperthyroidism patients, the study also compared T-cell repertoires from thyroid tissue with T-cell repertoires from blood. Following sampling, methimazole starting at 30 mg daily was given to hyperthyroidism patients, and high-dose intravenous methylprednisolone was given to ophthalmopathy patients. The paper reports TCR Vbeta CDR3 sequencing of over 120 peripheral blood samples: under 45 ophthalmopathy, fewer than 80 hyperthyroidism and around 17 progressor patients.

What the work shows at the level of the full study, not this receptor alone: During validation, the model predicted progression to ophthalmopathy a median of about 5.9 months ahead of onset, with approximately 71% sensitivity and more than 72% specificity. Most expanded thyroid clonotypes (frequency above 0.001) were also detected in blood, a finding suggesting that blood repertoires may reflect thyroid immune responses. In cross-validation, a model built on a 13 V-J signature told ophthalmopathy apart from stable hyperthyroidism with over 85% sensitivity and about 81% specificity, and in testing the same model reached 80%/75%. Sample size was not statistically predetermined, and blinding of investigators to group allocation was not performed.

Graves' hyperthyroidism was defined as stable when no progression to ophthalmopathy occurred over 18 months of follow-up. Hyperthyroidism patients were newly diagnosed, with disease duration under 2 months, and aged 18 to 65 years. The study excluded patients with uncontrolled infections, other autoimmune diseases, pregnancy or lactation. Diagnoses were based on clinical symptoms, serum thyroxine and TRAb, thyroid ultrasound and orbital computed tomography. PBMCs were isolated from about 9.1 ml of fresh peripheral blood by Ficoll-Paque density gradient centrifugation. Trizol reagent was used to extract total RNA, and RNA quality was then checked on an Agilent 2100 Bioanalyzer.

The chain is made from TRBV5-1 and TRBJ1-6, and TRBD1 may be the D gene, going by 5 matching bases. The TCR was taken from a woman aged 40 to 55 with Graves' hyperthyroidism. Material: blood. The CDR3 loop reads CASRFDSNSPLHF. The DNA reads as follows: TGCGCCAGCAGATTTGACAGTAATTCACCCCTCCACTTT.